This is a list of T cell receptor beta chains from one sample in a study of T-cell reconstitution after alpha-beta-depleted transplantation in children. TCRdb recomputed calls from the PCR reads with MiXCR, one row per CDR3 protein. The sample consists of some 450,000 distinct CDR3 sequences, 43% of them appearing once. Source: PBMCs, taken before TCRalphabeta/CD19-depleted stem cell transplant. These receptors were collected from a girl under 10 years old with aplastic anemia, due to receive a stem cell transplant. CDR3s include the opening cysteine and the closing phenylalanine or tryptophan. Fields, in order: D gene, J gene, clone size, V gene, CDR3 protein, CDR3 DNA. The D gene is left open where the match is weak. The size field is filled for only some rows; it gives once, few, many or a size class.

>TRBD1|TRBJ2-7|.|TRBV12-3/TRBV12-4
CASSPDRGSPYEQYF
TGTGCCAGCAGCCCTGACAGGGGGTCCCCCTACGAGCAGTACTTC
>TRBD2|TRBJ2-1|many|TRBV6-5
CASSFLAGAGGEQFF
TGTGCCAGCAGTTTTTTAGCGGGAGCAGGGGGTGAGCAGTTCTTC
>TRBD2|TRBJ2-1|many|TRBV7-3
CASSSTSGGYNEQFF
TGTGCCAGCAGCTCCACTAGCGGGGGCTACAATGAGCAGTTCTTC
>.|TRBJ2-1|.|TRBV11-2
CASSLNGKLGDEQFF
TGTGCCAGCAGCTTGAACGGGAAGTTGGGCGATGAGCAGTTCTTC
>.|TRBJ2-1|.|TRBV27
CATVGRTNEQFF
TGTGCCACAGTGGGGAGGACCAATGAGCAGTTCTTC
>.|TRBJ2-7|.|TRBV6-1
CASSVSEGVSYEQYF
TGTGCCAGCAGTGTCTCGGAGGGGGTCTCCTACGAGCAGTACTTC
>.|TRBJ1-6|few|TRBV6-1
CASSRLGGWNSPLHF
TGTGCCAGCAGTCGCCTCGGGGGTTGGAATTCACCCCTCCACTTT
>TRBD2|TRBJ2-3|.|TRBV7-3
CASSLKASGGPADTQYF
TGTGCCAGCAGCTTAAAGGCTAGCGGGGGGCCCGCGGATACGCAGTATTTT
>.|TRBJ2-7|.|TRBV3-1
CASSQEGTGEQYF
TGTGCCAGCAGCCAAGAAGGGACCGGCGAGCAGTACTTC
>.|TRBJ2-3|.|TRBV4-1
CASSQDSALGANTQYF
TGCGCCAGCAGCCAAGATTCGGCGCTAGGGGCGAATACGCAGTATTTT
>.|TRBJ2-1|many|TRBV29-1
CSAYGSDWSEQFF
TGCAGCGCTTACGGGAGTGATTGGAGTGAGCAGTTCTTC
>TRBD2|TRBJ2-5|.|TRBV5-1
CASSAHSGRGETQYF
TGCGCCAGCAGCGCCCATAGCGGGAGGGGAGAGACCCAGTACTTC
>TRBD2|TRBJ2-3|.|TRBV29-1
CSASASGISSDTQYF
TGCAGCGCCTCCGCTAGCGGGATTTCTTCAGATACGCAGTATTTT
>.|TRBJ2-7|few|TRBV24-1
CATSDARVISSYEQYF
TGTGCCACCAGTGACGCCAGGGTAATTAGCTCCTACGAGCAGTACTTC
>.|TRBJ2-7|many|TRBV4-1
CASSPPSYEQYF
TGCGCCAGCAGCCCCCCCTCTTACGAGCAGTACTTC
>.|TRBJ1-5|many|TRBV6-5
CASSLQDSNQPQHF
TGTGCCAGCAGTCTACAGGATAGCAATCAGCCCCAGCATTTT
>.|TRBJ2-1|many|TRBV3-1
CASSAIANLLNNEQFF
TGTGCCAGCAGCGCCATAGCGAACTTATTAAACAATGAGCAGTTCTTC
>TRBD1|TRBJ2-7|.|TRBV18
CASSPGTGFDEQYF
TGTGCCAGCTCACCTGGGACAGGGTTCGACGAGCAGTACTTC
>TRBD2|TRBJ2-1|.|TRBV20-1
CSAPATSANEQFF
TGCAGTGCTCCGGCGACTAGCGCTAATGAGCAGTTCTTC
>.|TRBJ1-5|.|TRBV20-1
CSGSLYGTTDQPQHF
TGCAGTGGCTCTCTCTACGGGACAACGGATCAGCCCCAGCATTTT
>.|TRBJ2-2|.|TRBV28
CASSSDRETTGELFF
TGTGCCAGCAGTTCGGACAGAGAAACGACCGGGGAGCTGTTTTTT
>TRBD1|TRBJ1-2|.|TRBV20-1
CSAPDRDYGYTF
TGCAGTGCTCCTGACAGGGACTATGGCTACACCTTC
>.|TRBJ2-3|.|TRBV20-1
CSARQGLGTDTQYF
TGCAGTGCTAGGCAGGGGTTAGGCACAGATACGCAGTATTTT
>.|TRBJ2-7|.|TRBV6-5
CASSYRYNSYEQYF
TGTGCCAGCAGTTACAGGTATAACTCCTACGAGCAGTACTTC
>TRBD2|TRBJ2-5|.|TRBV29-1
CSGRTSGKETQYF
TGCAGCGGGAGGACTAGCGGAAAAGAGACCCAGTACTTC
>TRBD2|TRBJ2-1|.|TRBV15
CATSRASGGDNEQFF
TGTGCCACCAGCAGAGCTAGCGGGGGGGACAATGAGCAGTTCTTC
>TRBD2|TRBJ2-2|many|TRBV20-1
CSARFPSGVAGELFF
TGCAGTGCTAGGTTCCCCAGCGGGGTGGCCGGGGAGCTGTTTTTT
>TRBD2|TRBJ2-2|.|TRBV19
CASSLAGPGELFF
TGTGCCAGTAGTCTAGCGGGGCCCGGGGAGCTGTTTTTT
>TRBD1|TRBJ1-2|.|TRBV20-1
CSARATTGANYGYTF
TGCAGTGCTAGAGCAACGACAGGGGCTAACTATGGCTACACCTTC
>TRBD2|TRBJ2-3|many|TRBV12-3/TRBV12-4
CASTKLAGSTDTQYF
TGTGCCAGCACCAAACTAGCGGGAAGCACAGATACGCAGTATTTT
>.|TRBJ2-5|.|TRBV20-1
CSANRRTQETQYF
TGCAGTGCTAACCGGCGGACTCAAGAGACCCAGTACTTC
>.|TRBJ2-1|.|TRBV20-1
CSARDTLASNEQFF
TGCAGTGCTAGAGATACGCTAGCGAGCAATGAGCAGTTCTTC
>.|TRBJ2-7|.|TRBV20-1
CSPQRSSRDEQYF
TGCAGTCCACAGAGGAGCTCCAGGGACGAGCAGTACTTC
>TRBD1|TRBJ2-7|many|TRBV6-1
CASSGGQGRDEQYF
TGTGCCAGCAGTGGGGGACAGGGTCGGGACGAGCAGTACTTC
>TRBD2|TRBJ2-3|few|TRBV5-1
CASSLVSSGARTDTQYF
TGCGCCAGCAGCTTGGTATCTAGCGGTGCTCGCACAGATACGCAGTATTTT
>TRBD2|TRBJ2-1|many|TRBV5-1
CASSLSTSGSSAYNEQFF
TGCGCCAGCAGCTTGTCTACTAGCGGGAGTAGCGCCTACAATGAGCAGTTCTTC
>TRBD2|TRBJ2-7|few|TRBV20-1
CSARIPLAGAYEQYF
TGCAGTGCTAGAATCCCACTAGCGGGGGCCTACGAGCAGTACTTC
>.|TRBJ2-7|.|TRBV7-2
CASSPPFFPYEQYF
TGTGCCAGCAGCCCCCCGTTTTTTCCCTACGAGCAGTACTTC
>.|TRBJ1-5|many|TRBV3-1
CASSQGGGQPQHF
TGTGCCAGCAGCCAAGGGGGCGGTCAGCCCCAGCATTTT
>TRBD1|TRBJ2-5|.|TRBV24-1
CATSDPPEGQAWGQETQYF
TGTGCCACCAGTGATCCGCCGGAAGGACAGGCCTGGGGCCAAGAGACCCAGTACTTC
>TRBD1|TRBJ2-7|.|TRBV7-9
CASSLAGQAKDYEQYF
TGTGCCAGCAGCTTGGCCGGACAGGCGAAGGACTACGAGCAGTACTTC
>TRBD2|TRBJ2-1|.|TRBV7-3
CASSLLPGGKNNEQFF
TGTGCCAGCAGCTTACTACCGGGAGGGAAAAACAATGAGCAGTTCTTC
>.|TRBJ2-4|.|TRBV7-9
CASSLALAGQNIQYF
TGTGCCAGCAGCTTAGCGCTCGCTGGGCAAAACATTCAGTACTTC